These 5 T cell receptor beta chains were all obtained from the same sample, sequenced in a study of sequential checkpoint blockade in melanoma. Only in-frame clones appear in the TCRdb table, and some are missing; sequencing was by immunoSEQ multiplex PCR. This sample has about 20,000 clones, with approximately 70% found just once. Described treatment: randomized to nivolumab then ipilimumab (arm A) or the reverse (arm B). This material consisted of CD8+ T cells sorted from blood (inferred from file names), taken from a patient given nivolumab and ipilimumab in sequence. Receptor source: a human donor with melanoma.

The chain couples TRBV6-1 to TRBJ1-1, with D possibly being TRBD1 (5 bases). The V gene lost 0 bases and the J gene lost 0 bases, with 8 bases spanning the gap. The CDR3 has 15 amino acids. Germline loops: CDR1 MNHNS, CDR2 SASEGT. This chain's CDR3 is CASSEARGLNTEAFF. CDR3 DNA: TGTGCCAGCAGTGAAGCAAGGGGCTTGAACACTGAAGCTTTCTTT.

The chain combines TRBV28 with TRBJ1-5, with TRBD1 matching 8 bases. CDR1 is MDHEN, CDR2 SYDVKM, per germline. The CDR3 spans 15 residues. J gave up 2 bases and V 5 bases, and 5 bases lay outside the gene matches. CDR3 in amino acids: CASSHTGGGNQPQHF. DNA for the CDR3: TGTGCCAGCAGTCACACAGGGGGAGGCAATCAGCCCCAGCATTTT.

This rearrangement joins TRBV4-1 to TRBJ1-1, with 7 bases that match TRBD1. This CDR3 comprises 13 residues. CDR1 and CDR2 from the germline V gene are MGHRA and YSYEKL. The trim removed 5 bases at V and 7 bases at J, leaving 7 bases unmatched. Here the CDR3 reads CASSSLDRDEAFF. CDR3 nucleotides: TGCGCCAGCAGCTCCCTAGACAGGGATGAAGCTTTCTTT.

The rearrangement links TRBV10-3 to TRBJ1-3; TRBD1 matches 12 bases. Germline CDR1 ENHRY, CDR2 SYGVKD. The CDR3 has 17 amino acids. Losses at the gene ends were 4 bases for V and 3 bases for J; bases not matched to a gene: 7. CDR3 DNA sequence: TGTGCCATCAGTGGCCCCCGGGACAGGGGGCTTGGAAACACCATATATTTT. Its protein product is CAISGPRDRGLGNTIYF.

V and J are TRBV19 and TRBJ1-5, with 8 bases fitting TRBD1. J was trimmed by 6 bases and V by 3 bases; bases with no gene match: 10. This CDR3 comprises 16 residues. The germline CDR1 and CDR2 sequences are LNHDA and SQIVND (reference sequence). CDR3 bases: TGTGCCAGTAGTATGGAGCCAGGGGGCTTTTCTCAGCCCCAGCATTTT. Its translation: CASSMEPGGFSQPQHF. Combining the CDR3 with reference TRBV19 and TRBJ1-5 gives the whole variable domain DGGITQSPKYLFRKEGQNVTLSCEQNLNHDAMYWYRQDPGQGLRLIYYSQIVNDFQKGDIAEGYSVSREKKESFPLTVTSAQKNPTAFYLCASSMEPGGFSQPQHFGDGTRLSIL.